This T cell receptor (beta chain) was observed in a study of blood T cell repertoires in COVID-19. For the study at large: Samples taken during acute and convalescent COVID-19 were collected in the United States, Italy and Spain. PBMCs, B-cell-depleted T cells, or T cells were the source of the cDNA or gDNA that made up the material.

The CDR3 is 13 amino acids. Trimming left V 4 bases short and J 5 bases short, with 9 bases between. From germline, CDR1 is LGHDT and CDR2 YNNKEL (reference sequence). Study processing details: Researchers report that nucleated cell counts were estimated from reference gene primer amplification. The data were produced by immunoSEQ multiplex PCR, yet TCRdb's version contains in-frame clones alone and is incomplete. The V and J calls and clone size are taken from that table; D and trimming were inferred from the DNA. The sample includes about 80,000 clones, roughly four fifths of them seen just once. The chain couples TRBV3-1 (or the pseudogene TRBV3-2) to TRBJ1-5; the D gene is possibly TRBD1 (6 bases). This TCR came from a man between 65 and 80 years old with active or convalescent COVID-19. Material for sequencing was peripheral blood. CDR3 sequence reads: CASSLPGDQPQHF. DNA for the CDR3: TGTGCCAGCAGCCTGCCAGGGGATCAGCCCCAGCATTTT.